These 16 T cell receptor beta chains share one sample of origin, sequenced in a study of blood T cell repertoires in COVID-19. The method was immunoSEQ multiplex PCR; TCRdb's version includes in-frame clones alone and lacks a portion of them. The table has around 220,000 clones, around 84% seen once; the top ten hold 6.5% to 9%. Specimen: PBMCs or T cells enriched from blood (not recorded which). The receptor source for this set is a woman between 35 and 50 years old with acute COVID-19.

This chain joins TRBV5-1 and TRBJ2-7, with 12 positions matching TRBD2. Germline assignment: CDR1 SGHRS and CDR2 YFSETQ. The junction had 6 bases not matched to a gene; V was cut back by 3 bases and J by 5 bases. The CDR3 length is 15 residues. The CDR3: CASSYRTSGTHEQYF. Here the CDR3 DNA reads TGCGCCAGCAGCTACCGGACTAGCGGGACCCACGAGCAGTACTTC.

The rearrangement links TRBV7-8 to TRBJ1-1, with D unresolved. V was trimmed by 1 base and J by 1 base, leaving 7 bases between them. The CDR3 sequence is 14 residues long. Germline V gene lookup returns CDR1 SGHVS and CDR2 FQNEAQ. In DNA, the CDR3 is TGTGCCAGCAGCTTAGTAGCGGGGAACACTGAAGCTTTCTTT. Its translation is CASSLVAGNTEAFF.

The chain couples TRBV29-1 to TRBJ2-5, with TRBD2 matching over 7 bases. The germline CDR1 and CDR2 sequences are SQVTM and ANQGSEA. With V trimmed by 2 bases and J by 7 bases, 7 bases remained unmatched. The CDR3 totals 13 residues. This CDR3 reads CSVELGGIGTQYF. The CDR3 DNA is TGCAGCGTTGAATTGGGAGGGATCGGGACCCAGTACTTC.

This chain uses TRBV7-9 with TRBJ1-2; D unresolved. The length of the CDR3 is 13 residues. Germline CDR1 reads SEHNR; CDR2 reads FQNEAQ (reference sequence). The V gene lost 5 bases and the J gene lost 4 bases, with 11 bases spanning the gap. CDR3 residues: CASSPVEGYGYTF. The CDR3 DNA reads TGTGCCAGCAGCCCGGTTGAGGGCTATGGCTACACCTTC.

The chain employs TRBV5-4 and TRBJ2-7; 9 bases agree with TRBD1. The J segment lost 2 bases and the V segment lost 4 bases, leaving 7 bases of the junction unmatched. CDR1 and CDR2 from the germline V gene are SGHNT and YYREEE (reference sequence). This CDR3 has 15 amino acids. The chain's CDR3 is CASSAGTGLTYEQYF. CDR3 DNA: TGTGCCAGCAGCGCGGGGACAGGGCTGACCTACGAGCAGTACTTC.

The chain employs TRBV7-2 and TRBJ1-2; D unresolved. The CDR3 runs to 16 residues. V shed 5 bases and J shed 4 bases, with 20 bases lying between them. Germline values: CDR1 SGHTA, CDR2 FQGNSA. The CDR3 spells CASSLQLTTEGYGYTF. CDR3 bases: TGTGCCAGCAGCCTCCAATTGACGACGGAGGGCTATGGCTACACCTTC.

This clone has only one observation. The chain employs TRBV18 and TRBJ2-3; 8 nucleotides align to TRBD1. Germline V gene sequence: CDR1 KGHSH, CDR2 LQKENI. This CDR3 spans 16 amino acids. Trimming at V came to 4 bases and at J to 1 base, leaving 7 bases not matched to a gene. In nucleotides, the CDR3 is TGTGCCAGCTCACTCCTGGACAGGGCGGGCACAGATACGCAGTATTTT. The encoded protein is CASSLLDRAGTDTQYF.

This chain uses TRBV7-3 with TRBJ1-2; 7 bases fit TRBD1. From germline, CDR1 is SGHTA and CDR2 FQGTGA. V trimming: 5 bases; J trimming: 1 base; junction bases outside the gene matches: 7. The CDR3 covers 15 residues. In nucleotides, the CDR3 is TGTGCCAGCAGCCCTTCGACAGGGAGTAACTATGGCTACACCTTC. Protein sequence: CASSPSTGSNYGYTF.

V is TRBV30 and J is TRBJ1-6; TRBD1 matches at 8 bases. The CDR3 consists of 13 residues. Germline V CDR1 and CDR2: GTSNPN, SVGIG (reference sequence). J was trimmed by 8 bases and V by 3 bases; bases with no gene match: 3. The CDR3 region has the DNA TGTGCCTGGAGCCCGGACAGGGATTCACCCCTCCACTTT. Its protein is CAWSPDRDSPLHF.

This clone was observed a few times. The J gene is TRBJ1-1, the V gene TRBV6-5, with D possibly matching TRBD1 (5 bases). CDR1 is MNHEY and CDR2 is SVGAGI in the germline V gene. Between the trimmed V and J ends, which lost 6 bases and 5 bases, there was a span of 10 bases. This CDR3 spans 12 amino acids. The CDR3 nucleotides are TGTGCCAGCAGGCCACGACAGACTGAAGCTTTCTTT. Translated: CASRPRQTEAFF.

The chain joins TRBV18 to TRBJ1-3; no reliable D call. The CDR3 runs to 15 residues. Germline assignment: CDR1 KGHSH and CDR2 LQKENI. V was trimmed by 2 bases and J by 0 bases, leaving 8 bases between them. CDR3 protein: CASSPGLSSGNTIYF. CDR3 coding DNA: TGTGCCAGCTCACCAGGGCTGAGCTCTGGAAACACCATATATTTT.

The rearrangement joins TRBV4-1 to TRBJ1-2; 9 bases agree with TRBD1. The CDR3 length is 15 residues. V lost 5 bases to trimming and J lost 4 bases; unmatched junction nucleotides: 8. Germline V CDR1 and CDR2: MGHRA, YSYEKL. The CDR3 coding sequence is TGCGCCAGCAGCGGATGGGACAGGGAGATCTATGGCTACACCTTC. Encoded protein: CASSGWDREIYGYTF.

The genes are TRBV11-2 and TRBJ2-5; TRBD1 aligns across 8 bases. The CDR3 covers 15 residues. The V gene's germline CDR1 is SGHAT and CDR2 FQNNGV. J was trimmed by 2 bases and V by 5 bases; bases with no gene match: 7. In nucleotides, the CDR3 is TGTGCCAGCAGCAGTGAAAGGACAGGGCAAGAGACCCAGTACTTC. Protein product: CASSSERTGQETQYF.

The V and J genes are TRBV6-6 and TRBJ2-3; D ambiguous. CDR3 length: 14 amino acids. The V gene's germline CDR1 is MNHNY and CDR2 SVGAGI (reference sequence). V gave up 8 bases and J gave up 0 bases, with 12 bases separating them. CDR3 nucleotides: TGTGCCAGCGTTGCGGTATCTAGCACAGATACGCAGTATTTT. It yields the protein CASVAVSSTDTQYF.

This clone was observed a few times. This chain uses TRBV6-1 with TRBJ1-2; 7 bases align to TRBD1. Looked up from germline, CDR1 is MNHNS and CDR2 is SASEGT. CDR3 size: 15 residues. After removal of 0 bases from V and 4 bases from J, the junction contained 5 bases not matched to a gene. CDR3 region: CASSEAAGGIYGYTF. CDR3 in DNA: TGTGCCAGCAGTGAAGCGGCAGGGGGGATCTATGGCTACACCTTC.

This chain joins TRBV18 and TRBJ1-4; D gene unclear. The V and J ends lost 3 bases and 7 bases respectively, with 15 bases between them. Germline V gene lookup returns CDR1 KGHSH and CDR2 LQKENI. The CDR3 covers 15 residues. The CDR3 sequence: CASSPRGAGGEKLFF. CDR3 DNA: TGTGCCAGCTCACCCCGAGGAGCTGGTGGTGAAAAACTGTTTTTT.